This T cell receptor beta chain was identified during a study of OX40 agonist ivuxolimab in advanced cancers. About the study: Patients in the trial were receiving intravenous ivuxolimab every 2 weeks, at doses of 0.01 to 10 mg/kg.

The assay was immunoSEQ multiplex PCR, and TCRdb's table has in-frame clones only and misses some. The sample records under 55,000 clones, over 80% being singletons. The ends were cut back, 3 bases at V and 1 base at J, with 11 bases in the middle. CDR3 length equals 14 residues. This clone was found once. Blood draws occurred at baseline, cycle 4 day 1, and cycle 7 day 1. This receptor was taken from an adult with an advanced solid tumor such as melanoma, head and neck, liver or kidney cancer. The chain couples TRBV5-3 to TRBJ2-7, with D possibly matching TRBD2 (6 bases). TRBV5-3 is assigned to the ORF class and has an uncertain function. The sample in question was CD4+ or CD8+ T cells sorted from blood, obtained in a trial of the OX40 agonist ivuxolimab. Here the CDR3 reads CARSSLRGSYEQYF. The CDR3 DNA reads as TGTGCCAGAAGCTCCCTGCGGGGTTCCTACGAGCAGTACTTC.